Detailed here is one T cell receptor beta chain. The clone's antigen remains unknown. There are no base qualities to consult, and no much larger clone falls within one base. The library was produced with 5' RACE. These reads were obtained on an Illumina HiSeq 2500. The second PCR ran for roughly 7 to 12 cycles and used a J-beta primer mix along with a sample-barcoded 5' primer. A template-switch 5' adaptor carrying 12 random nucleotides introduced a unique molecular identifier onto each TCR beta cDNA molecule. Each sample yielded at least 3 million CDR3-containing paired-end reads. The Mint cDNA synthesis kit, primed by a TRBC-specific oligonucleotide, was used to synthesize first-strand cDNA from all RNA. All cDNA was treated with uracil-DNA glycosylase and then went through a first 18-cycle PCR with the universal primers M1SS and BC2_uni_R. Per the original workflow: For normalization, 1 million high-quality reads were randomly selected from each sample, with every read carrying a distinct molecular identifier. Instead of being binned into consensus sequences, reads that shared molecular identifiers were thrown out. MiTCR, set to a Q25 quality threshold and the strictest error-elimination algorithm, was used for CDR3 identification, clonotype clustering and error correction. A nonparametric unseen species model with Euler transformation was used to estimate a lower bound on total TCR beta diversity. In-frame beta chains were kept once TCRdb had trimmed the public reads at Q25 with fastp and called clones with MiXCR. Every CDR3 protein is listed once, alongside the most common genes and DNA of its rows. The V and J calls follow TCRdb's processing rather than the paper's. A total of roughly 1 million distinct CDR3 sequences appear in this sample, under 30% of them only once. Approximately 0.7% of the sample belongs to the ten largest clones.

The donors were under 40 Caucasian individuals from Russia, aged 6 to 90 years, who were systemically healthy. Each donor gave about 9.2 milliliters of peripheral blood, drawn into EDTA-treated Vacutainer tubes. Ficoll-Paque density-gradient centrifugation was used to isolate PBMCs, with at least 6.5 million obtained per sample. Total RNA, at least 6 micrograms per sample, was extracted from PBMCs with Trizol reagent. The percentages of naive CD45RAhigh/CD27high T cells were determined by flow cytometry on a PBMC aliquot from every donor. This sample was taken from a study of blood T cells in healthy people across ages (dated by TCRdb to the mid-2010s). Regarding the research as a whole: Template switching captured roughly one uniquely barcoded TCR beta cDNA molecule per two T cells in model experiments. The study measured age-related changes in TCR beta repertoire diversity using deep sequencing normalized with unique cDNA molecular identifiers. The donors were split into four age groups: young (average 16 years), middle-aged (around 40), aged (around 67) and long-lived (more than 80). Two additional independent replicas of 1 million unique cDNA reads from the same blood draw were analyzed for two donors (one aged 18 to 30 and one aged 80 or older). Broad study findings and their caveats: Compared with the aged group, more naive CD4+ T cells, fewer expanded clones and increased TCR diversity were shown by the long-lived group, suggesting age selection. As age increased, observed TCR beta diversity per million T cells dropped in a roughly linear way, and a significant reduction was already evident by age 40. Bulk unsorted PBMC profiling prevented conclusive comparison of naive and antigen-experienced compartments. There was a strong correlation between observed TCR beta diversity and the percentage of naive T cells measured by flow cytometry. Estimates of total diversity based on one million sequenced T cells were considered lower bounds and underestimates. Because donor CMV infection status was unknown, age-related changes in expanded clonotypes were potentially confounded.

Compared with germline, V lacks 10 bases and J lacks 4 bases; bases without a gene match: 9. The CDR3 sequence holds 13 residues, the cysteine and phenylalanine included. This entry keeps only the CDR3 DNA: 39 bases, framed from base 1. From the germline V gene (reference sequence), CDR1 is LNHDA and CDR2 is SQIVND. This sample also appeared in a second study, on T cells of mothers and their children. Taken from the second paper: Nine systemically healthy Caucasian individuals, comprising three mothers and their six children, were included as donors. cDNA synthesis used all of the extracted RNA, with approximately 1.4 ug of RNA in each 15 ul reaction. In the second PCR, the M1S primer introduced both the sample barcodes and 2-4 random nucleotides. More than 8 million TCR beta CDR3 reads were obtained from each mother, and several million reads were obtained from each child. Thymic selection shapes the output of TCR recombination in a similar way in related and unrelated pairs, and inherited differences have a minor effect. Related mother-child pairs always showed normalized repertoire overlap that was slightly higher than in unrelated mother-child pairs, though the difference was never significant. With a sensitivity of 90 to 100 clones per million clonotypes, no persistent microchimeric T cell clones were detected. Deep NGS was used in the study to compare the TCR beta repertoires of mothers and children and to look for features that separate related mother-child pairs from unrelated individuals. On average, the children were roughly 10 +/- 4 years old, while the mothers were about 40 +/- 4 years old. After adapter ligation with NEBNext reagents, the libraries were sequenced on Illumina HiSeq 2000 with 100+100 nt paired-end reads. To prevent cross-contamination, the mother and child libraries were prepared one month apart and sequenced in separate runs. For each donor, between roughly 450,000 and 2,300,000 distinct TCR beta clonotypes were identified. Naive TCR beta clonotypes were estimated from low-frequency clonotypes matched to each donor's FACS-determined naive share, without sorting.

This TCR derives from a girl aged 2-10 years in good health. Source material: blood. The chain is made from TRBV19 and TRBJ1-1, with 7 bases in between that match TRBD1. The CDR3 region reads CATSGTETTEAFF. The DNA sequence is given as TGTGCCACCTCCGGGACAGAGACCACTGAAGCTTTCTTT.